Given below is one T cell receptor beta chain in context. The antigen remains undetermined. The assay was immunoSEQ multiplex PCR, and TCRdb's table has in-frame clones only and misses some. The table has approximately 67,000 clones, more than 70% seen once; the top ten hold around 3.2%. The sample comes from a study of neoadjuvant anti-PD-1 for oral cavity cancer. Findings and limits, study-wide: TCR analyses covered only a few patients per response group.

The sequence came from a person between 40 and 80 years old with oral cavity squamous cell carcinoma. Specimen: PBMCs, collected before nivolumab (anti-PD-1) treatment.

CDR3 DNA: TGTGCCAGCAGTGAAGGGGCGGCGGGCTCCTACGAGCAGTACTTC. Encoded protein: CASSEGAAGSYEQYF. The chain joins TRBV6-1 to TRBJ2-7, with D perhaps matching TRBD2 (5 bases). V lost 1 base and J 0 bases, leaving 10 bases between the germline ends. This CDR3 has 15 amino acids. CDR1 is MNHNS and CDR2 is SASEGT in the germline V gene.